This T cell receptor beta chain was identified during a study of T cell responses to AZD1222 COVID-19 vaccine. Overall study results and limits: Researchers took repertoire samples only after the peak T cell response had come.

Data came from immunoSEQ multiplex PCR; TCRdb stores just in-frame clones and leaves some out. The table records about 190,000 clones, over 80% of them present only once. About this clone itself: Its antigen is currently unknown.

Germline V lookup: CDR1 SGDLS, CDR2 YYNGEE. CDR3 size: 16 residues. V dropped 4 bases and J dropped 5; count of bases not matched to a gene: 9. This receptor was identified in an adult in good health. The chain recombines TRBV9 with TRBJ2-1, with TRBD1 matching over 10 bases. The input for sequencing was peripheral blood, taken on day 0 of AZD1222 vaccination. CDR3 sequence: CASSPLRDRGHNEQFF. CDR3 DNA sequence: TGTGCCAGCAGCCCCCTTAGGGACAGGGGTCACAATGAGCAGTTCTTC.